This TCR beta chain was identified during a study of T cells in Graves' hyperthyroidism and ophthalmopathy. Template material for amplifying TCR beta CDR3 regions consisted of RNA transcripts. An initial round of RT-PCR targeting the TCR CDR3 relied on the HTBI primer set. Each CDR3 protein is one row after TCRdb ran MiXCR on the multiplex PCR reads. The sample has some 250,000 distinct CDR3 sequences, roughly 15% seen once. This blood was taken when hyperthyroidism was first diagnosed, before any ophthalmopathy symptoms existed. There are many counts of this clonotype. The sequence came from a woman aged 50 to 60 with Graves' hyperthyroidism that later progressed to Graves' ophthalmopathy. Sequenced material: blood.

The CDR3 region has the DNA TGTGCCAGCAGCGTAGAAGCGGGAAGCACAGATACGCAGTATTTT. Translation gives CASSVEAGSTDTQYF. The chain has TRBV9 and TRBJ2-3; 7 positions match TRBD2. V was pared by 0 bases and J by 0 bases, with 1 base of the junction left unmatched. This CDR3 is built from 15 residues. The V gene's germline CDR1 is SGDLS and CDR2 YYNGEE.